A single TCR beta chain is shown here with its context. The antigen is undetermined. Trimming removed 0 bases from V and 3 bases from J; junction bases left unmatched: 4. The CDR3 has 15 residues. The data belong to a study of T-cell reconstitution after alpha-beta-depleted transplantation in children. A TCRbeta library incorporating unique molecular identifiers was prepared. TCRdb independently ran MiXCR on the PCR reads; one entry per CDR3 protein. The sample yields hundreds of thousands of distinct CDR3 sequences, roughly 16% seen once. Study findings and constraints: One year after transplant, T-cell counts and diversity came mostly from newly produced T cells. As was reported, about two months after transplant, alpha-beta T cells came from several hundred expanded graft clones. Where some patients showed high TCRbeta diversity at day 60, it came from recipient T cells and thymic progenitors that had survived.

Material: PBMCs, mostly from graft donor cells, obtained 360 days after TCRalphabeta/CD19-depleted stem cell transplant. The receptor's source is a boy in the first two years of life who had a stem cell transplant for Wiskott-Aldrich syndrome, so the T cells may come from the graft donor. The chain has TRBV12-3 or TRBV12-4 and TRBJ2-5; TRBD2 matches 7 bases. CDR3 region: CASSLAGGREETQYF. In DNA, the CDR3 is TGTGCCAGCAGTTTAGCGGGAGGGAGGGAAGAGACCCAGTACTTC.